Described below is a single T cell receptor (beta chain) sequence and its context. The antigen is not known. This record belongs to a study of T-cell memory formation after mild COVID-19. Study details: TCR clusters largely stayed donor specific. Study-wide points: There was a balanced CD4/CD8 profile in clones contracting day 15 to 85, and later expanders leaned CD4+. Of the contracting clones, CD4+ ones lay mainly in CM and EM, and CD8+ ones in EMRA.

TCR alpha and TCR beta cDNA libraries carrying sample barcodes and UMIs came from 5'RACE with constant-segment primers. A single record per CDR3 protein comes from TCRdb applying MiXCR to the 5' RACE reads. The sample shows more than 120,000 distinct CDR3 sequences, approximately 21% of them seen only once. This CDR3 is built from 12 residues. The V end lost 7 bases, the J end lost 3 bases, and 7 bases lay between the germline ends. The chain uses TRBV12-3 or TRBV12-4 and TRBJ1-3; the D is unclear. Sequences were obtained from PBMCs or a T cell subset sorted from them (not recorded which). The sequence came from an adult woman who had mild COVID-19 (a few samples of this study predate the infection). Cell type and time point are not known. The CDR3 nucleotides are TGTGCCAGCACCCTGAGTGGAAACACCATATATTTT. It yields the protein CASTLSGNTIYF.